The rows below give T cell receptor beta chains drawn from one sample of a study of blood T cell repertoires in COVID-19. Assay: immunoSEQ multiplex PCR; the TCRdb copy retains only in-frame clones and omits some. Of 180,000 or so clones in the sample, around 87% are singletons; the top ten hold 0.99%. Material for sequencing was peripheral blood. The receptors derive from a man younger than 35 with acute or convalescent COVID-19. Each CDR3 is given with its conserved first and last residue. The D gene is left open where the match is weak. Not every row has a clone size; where given, it reads once, few, many or a size class.

size | J | D | V | CDR3 | DNA
- | TRBJ2-5 | - | TRBV10-3 | CAISEHSVGGSGETQYF | TGTGCCATCAGTGAGCACTCTGTCGGGGGTTCTGGGGAGACCCAGTACTTC
- | TRBJ1-2 | - | TRBV10-3 | CAISESRGDGYTF | TGTGCCATCAGTGAGTCGCGGGGGGATGGCTACACCTTC
- | TRBJ1-3 | - | TRBV6-5 | CASSTTGFAGNTIYF | TGTGCCAGCAGTACCACAGGGTTCGCTGGAAACACCATATATTTT
- | TRBJ1-5 | - | TRBV19 | CASSIVNSLNQPQHF | TGTGCCAGTAGTATAGTGAACAGTTTGAATCAGCCCCAGCATTTT
- | TRBJ2-5 | TRBD2 | TRBV7-9 | CASSLVGGKQETQYF | TGTGCCAGCAGCTTAGTGGGGGGGAAGCAAGAGACCCAGTACTTC
- | TRBJ1-5 | TRBD1 | TRBV27 | CASTRGVNQPQHF | TGTGCCAGCACCAGGGGGGTCAATCAGCCCCAGCATTTT
- | TRBJ1-5 | TRBD1 | TRBV28 | CASPCPGTGVVSNQPQHF | TGTGCCAGCCCCTGCCCCGGGACAGGGGTTGTAAGCAATCAGCCCCAGCATTTT
once | TRBJ2-1 | - | TRBV11-3 | CASSLGSRADEQFF | TGTGCCAGCAGCTTAGGCTCCAGGGCGGATGAGCAGTTCTTC
- | TRBJ2-5 | TRBD2 | TRBV7-7 | CASSPAGAGETQYF | TGTGCCAGCAGCCCAGCGGGGGCAGGGGAGACCCAGTACTTC
- | TRBJ2-3 | TRBD2 | TRBV5-1 | CASSLLAGARDTQYF | TGCGCCAGCAGCTTGCTAGCGGGGGCCAGGGATACGCAGTATTTT
- | TRBJ1-2 | - | TRBV27 | CASRGQDGIGYTF | TGTGCCAGCAGGGGGCAGGATGGGATTGGCTACACCTTC
- | TRBJ2-2 | TRBD1 | TRBV7-9 | CASSLTGTGARTGELFF | TGTGCCAGCAGCTTAACCGGGACAGGGGCCCGGACCGGGGAGCTGTTTTTT
- | TRBJ2-3 | - | TRBV20-1 | CSASWRGGRDTQYF | TGCAGTGCTAGTTGGAGGGGGGGCCGGGATACGCAGTATTTT
- | TRBJ2-5 | - | TRBV5-8 | CASSLKGGVQETQYF | TGTGCCAGCAGCTTAAAGGGGGGGGTCCAAGAGACCCAGTACTTC
- | TRBJ1-1 | - | TRBV19 | CASSVHRTPEAFF | TGTGCCAGTAGTGTACACAGAACTCCTGAAGCTTTCTTT
- | TRBJ2-2 | TRBD1 | TRBV2 | CASSEDLGTGTGELFF | TGTGCCAGCAGTGAGGACTTAGGGACAGGGACCGGGGAGCTGTTTTTT
- | TRBJ1-2 | TRBD1 | TRBV6-5 | CASSYSHQGARGYTF | TGTGCCAGCAGTTACTCCCACCAGGGGGCTAGAGGCTACACCTTC
- | TRBJ1-6 | - | TRBV6-4 | CASRDQGGNSPLHF | TGTGCCAGCCGTGACCAAGGAGGGAATTCACCCCTCCACTTT
- | TRBJ1-1 | - | TRBV11-3 | CASSDRQNTEAFF | TGTGCCAGCAGCGACAGACAGAACACTGAAGCTTTCTTT
- | TRBJ2-3 | TRBD2 | TRBV9 | CASSVPSGGAGDTQYF | TGTGCCAGCAGCGTCCCTAGCGGGGGGGCTGGAGATACGCAGTATTTT
- | TRBJ2-1 | TRBD1 | TRBV5-6 | CAVGQGALNEQFF | TGTGCCGTAGGACAGGGGGCTCTCAATGAGCAGTTCTTC
- | TRBJ1-2 | - | TRBV5-8 | CASSFYRDTIYGYTF | TGTGCCAGCAGCTTTTACCGGGACACCATCTATGGCTACACCTTC
- | TRBJ1-1 | TRBD1 | TRBV30 | CAWSRGQVEAFF | TGTGCCTGGAGCAGGGGGCAGGTGGAAGCTTTCTTT
few | TRBJ1-3 | - | TRBV4-1 | CASSQVGSGNTIYF | TGCGCCAGCAGCCAAGTCGGCTCTGGAAACACCATATATTTT
- | TRBJ1-5 | TRBD1 | TRBV6-5 | CASSYDRGNQPQHF | TGTGCCAGCAGCTATGACAGGGGCAATCAGCCCCAGCATTTT
- | TRBJ1-5 | TRBD1 | TRBV11-2 | CASSRTGSNQPQHF | TGTGCCAGCAGCCGGACAGGTTCCAATCAGCCCCAGCATTTT
- | TRBJ1-4 | TRBD1 | TRBV30 | CAWSLGTESEQLFF | TGTGCCTGGAGTCTCGGGACAGAGAGTGAGCAACTGTTTTTT
- | TRBJ2-3 | TRBD1 | TRBV5-8 | CASSSGTGTDTQYF | TGTGCCAGCAGCTCCGGGACAGGCACAGATACGCAGTATTTT
- | TRBJ1-5 | - | TRBV15 | CATSRQGFNQPQHF | TGTGCCACCAGCAGACAGGGTTTCAATCAGCCCCAGCATTTT
- | TRBJ1-2 | TRBD1 | TRBV5-5 | CASSLLRDRVSYTF | TGTGCCAGCAGCTTGCTCCGGGACAGGGTTAGCTACACCTTC
- | TRBJ1-3 | - | TRBV3-1/TRBV3-2 | CASSPGRASGNTIYF | TGTGCCAGCAGCCCGGGGAGGGCTTCAGGAAACACCATATATTTT
- | TRBJ2-3 | TRBD2 | TRBV7-9 | CASSLDGLAGRLDTQYF | TGTGCCAGCAGCTTAGACGGACTAGCGGGGCGATTGGATACGCAGTATTTT
- | TRBJ2-3 | TRBD1 | TRBV27 | CASSSRQGARRTDTQYF | TGTGCCAGCAGTTCCCGACAGGGGGCGCGTCGCACAGATACGCAGTATTTT
once | TRBJ2-2 | - | TRBV21-1 | CASSLPRILYSFTGELFF | TGTGCCAGCAGCCTACCGCGGATCCTTTATTCATTCACCGGGGAGCTGTTTTTT
- | TRBJ2-5 | - | TRBV3-1/TRBV3-2 | CASSHLGRGTQYF | TGTGCCAGCAGCCATCTCGGGAGAGGGACCCAGTACTTC
- | TRBJ1-2 | - | TRBV5-8 | CASRSGPGQRFYGYTF | TGTGCCAGCAGGTCAGGTCCGGGACAAAGGTTCTATGGCTACACCTTC
- | TRBJ1-2 | TRBD1 | TRBV6-2/TRBV6-3 | CASSYPRTGGSNYGYTF | TGTGCCAGCAGTTACCCTAGGACAGGGGGCTCCAACTATGGCTACACCTTC
- | TRBJ1-1 | - | TRBV19 | CASSIGQSNTEAFF | TGTGCCAGTAGTATCGGACAGTCGAACACTGAAGCTTTCTTT
- | TRBJ2-6 | - | TRBV18 | CASSPGSSGANVLTF | TGTGCCAGCTCACCGGGCAGCTCTGGGGCCAACGTCCTGACTTTC
- | TRBJ1-4 | TRBD1 | TRBV19 | CASSTGQGVDFVKLFF | TGTGCCAGTAGTACGGGACAGGGCGTCGATTTCGTAAAACTGTTTTTT
- | TRBJ1-3 | - | TRBV7-9 | CASSSGALGNTIYF | TGTGCCAGCAGCTCAGGGGCGTTGGGAAACACCATATATTTT